One and the same sample provided the 28 T cell receptor beta chains below, sequenced in a study of cytomegalovirus exposure and HLA in healthy donors. 60 Vbeta and 13 Jbeta primers were used in PCR. TCRdb's copy holds only in-frame clones and misses some; the assay was immunoSEQ multiplex PCR. This sample has about 140,000 clones, with around 82% found just once. Sequencing input: PBMCs. The origin of the receptors is a man between 45 and 60 years old in good health and CMV-seronegative.

The CDR3 sequence is CASSPDRGDQPQHF. CDR3 DNA sequence: TGTGCCAGCAGCCCGGACAGGGGAGATCAGCCCCAGCATTTT. The rearrangement joins TRBV5-4 to TRBJ1-5; 9 bases map to TRBD1. Germline trimming cut 4 bases from V and 5 bases from J; bases unmatched to any gene: 4. Germline assignment: CDR1 SGHNT and CDR2 YYREEE (reference sequence). CDR3 size: 14 residues.

The chain employs TRBV27 and TRBJ2-5; 8 nucleotides agree with TRBD1. The DNA end lines up better with TRBJ2-7; the J call may be wrong. Germline CDR1 MNHEY, CDR2 SMNVEV (reference sequence). CDR3 length equals 15 residues. The CDR3 DNA reads TGTGCCAGCAGTTTATACGGCCAGGGGGCCGTCGAGCAGTACTTC. Protein sequence: CASSLYGQGAVEQYF.

This clone was seen just once. CDR3 in amino acids: CASSSRNIYEQYF. DNA of the CDR3: TGTGCCAGCAGCTCCAGAAACATTTACGAGCAGTACTTC. The genes are TRBV7-9 and TRBJ2-7; D uncertain. Germline CDR1 reads SEHNR; CDR2 reads FQNEAQ (reference sequence). CDR3 length: 13 amino acids. V dropped 4 bases and J dropped 4 bases, with 11 bases sitting between them.

The rearrangement links TRBV21-1 to TRBJ1-4. TRBV21-1 is labeled a pseudogene. The CDR3 loop spans 17 amino acids. In DNA, the CDR3 is TGTGCCAGCAGCAAACGGTCTCAGGGAGGGCCTAATGAAAAACTGTTTTTT. Encoded protein: CASSKRSQGGPNEKLFF.

This clone is a singleton in its sample. J is TRBJ1-6 and V is TRBV27, with a weak D call TRBD1 (5 bases). Germline CDR1 reads MNHEY; CDR2 reads SMNVEV (reference sequence). This CDR3 is built from 16 residues. Between the trimmed V and J ends, which lost 5 bases and 4 bases, there was a span of 15 bases. The CDR3 region has the DNA TGTGCCAGCAGTGCGGCCGGGGGTTTTTATAATTCACCCCTCCACTTT. This sequence encodes CASSAAGGFYNSPLHF.

V gene TRBV27 combines with J gene TRBJ1-5; 7 bases fit TRBD1. Germline-derived CDR1 and CDR2 are MNHEY and SMNVEV (reference sequence). CDR3 length: 15 residues. V shed 2 bases, J shed 5 bases, and the junction held 6 bases outside the gene matches. CDR3 DNA: TGTGCCAGCAGTTTAAGCCGACAGGGTGATCAGCCCCAGCATTTT. As protein: CASSLSRQGDQPQHF.

This chain connects TRBV7-9 to TRBJ1-2, with TRBD1 matching over 9 bases. The germline gives CDR1 SEHNR, CDR2 FQNEAQ (reference sequence). Trimming at V came to 2 bases and at J to 3 bases, leaving 4 bases not matched to a gene. The CDR3 has 15 residues. The CDR3 nucleotides read TGTGCCAGCAGCTTAAGGGACAGGGCTTACTATGGCTACACCTTC. Translation: CASSLRDRAYYGYTF.

The genes are TRBV9 and TRBJ1-1, with TRBD1 as a possible D gene (6 bases). The V gene lost 2 bases and the J gene lost 5 bases, with 13 bases spanning the gap. The CDR3 consists of 14 residues. CDR1 is SGDLS and CDR2 is YYNGEE in the germline V gene. The CDR3 reads CASSVGGARTEAFF. The CDR3 nucleotides read TGTGCCAGCAGCGTGGGGGGGGCGCGGACTGAAGCTTTCTTT.

The CDR3 region has the DNA TGTGCCAGTAGTAAGGAGGAGGTGGTTCGCAATGAGCAGTTCTTC. Residues: CASSKEEVVRNEQFF. V and J are TRBV19 and TRBJ2-1, with TRBD2 as a possible D gene (5 bases). CDR1 is LNHDA and CDR2 is SQIVND in the germline V gene (reference sequence). This CDR3 has 15 residues. V lost 4 bases, J lost 6 bases, and 16 bases lay in between.

The chain links TRBV10-3 to TRBJ2-2; 12 positions agree with TRBD2. V trimming: 10 bases; J trimming: 7 bases; junction bases outside the gene matches: 7. The CDR3 consists of 14 residues. Germline assignment: CDR1 ENHRY and CDR2 SYGVKD. CDR3 sequence reads: CASRLAGEFGELFF. In nucleotides, the CDR3 is TGTGCCAGTCGACTAGCGGGGGAGTTCGGGGAGCTGTTTTTT.

The chain links TRBV5-1 to TRBJ1-4, with D unclear. The CDR3 runs to 17 residues. The germline CDR1 and CDR2 sequences are SGHRS and YFSETQ. The ends were cut back, 4 bases at V and 3 bases at J, with 19 bases in the middle. CDR3 nucleotide sequence: TGCGCCAGCAGCCCGGGTACTGTTCAGCGGGCTAATGAAAAACTGTTTTTT. Protein sequence: CASSPGTVQRANEKLFF.

This clone has a handful of counts. The DNA for the CDR3 is TGTGCCAGCAGCTTGGAAGGGGCTGGGGCCAACGTCCTGACTTTC. As protein: CASSLEGAGANVLTF. V usage is TRBV11-3 and J usage is TRBJ2-6; tentatively, D is TRBD1 (5 bases). CDR1 is SGHNT and CDR2 is YENEEA in the germline V gene. The V end lost 3 bases, the J end lost 2 bases, and 8 bases lay between the germline ends. This CDR3 spans 15 amino acids.

The chain is built from TRBV23-1 and TRBJ2-1; 10 positions agree with TRBD1. TRBV23-1 is annotated as an ORF whose role is uncertain. The CDR3 has 15 residues. V lost 3 bases, J lost 5 bases, and 4 bases stayed unmatched. In DNA, the CDR3 is TGCGCCAGCAGTCAGGGACAGGGGCGCCACAATGAGCAGTTCTTC. This gives the protein CASSQGQGRHNEQFF.

The chain carries TRBV5-1 and TRBJ2-1; 11 bases agree with TRBD2. Germline V lookup: CDR1 SGHRS, CDR2 YFSETQ. V lost 4 bases to trimming and J lost 4 bases; unmatched junction nucleotides: 4. This CDR3 is 15 amino acids long. Written as DNA, the CDR3 is TGCGCCAGCAGCCGGGGACTAGCGGATTACAATGAGCAGTTCTTC. This sequence encodes CASSRGLADYNEQFF. The full variable domain, with the rest looked up from reference TRBV5-1 and TRBJ2-1, is KAGVTQTPRYLIKTRGQQVTLSCSPISGHRSVSWYQQTPGQGLQFLFEYFSETQRNKGNFPGRFSGRQFSNSRSEMNVSTLELGDSALYLCASSRGLADYNEQFFGPGTRLTVL.

On this clone: At one end the junction does not follow the germline gene, possibly because of a read error. The genes are TRBV7-7 and TRBJ2-5; 7 bases align to TRBD1. CDR3 length: 14 residues. Germline V gene lookup returns CDR1 SSHAT and CDR2 FNYEAQ (reference sequence). CDR3 in DNA: TGTGCTAGCAGTCCTACAGGGGTCCAAGAGACCCAGTACTTC. Its protein product is CASSPTGVQETQYF.

This chain connects TRBV19 to TRBJ1-1; unclear D gene. The CDR3 sequence is 14 residues long. From germline, CDR1 is LNHDA and CDR2 SQIVND (reference sequence). The V gene lost 3 bases and the J gene lost 6 bases, with 14 bases spanning the gap. The CDR3: CASSMGPAGAEAFF. The CDR3, as DNA: TGTGCCAGTAGTATGGGCCCTGCGGGAGCTGAAGCTTTCTTT.

This chain links TRBV6-5 with TRBJ2-5, with D tentatively TRBD1 (6 bases). This CDR3 contains 14 residues. Germline CDR1 is MNHEY and CDR2 is SVGAGI. V shed 5 bases and J shed 5 bases, with 15 bases lying between them. The CDR3 loop reads CASSPTGMGETQYF. CDR3 DNA sequence: TGTGCCAGCAGTCCTACAGGGATGGGGGAGACCCAGTACTTC.

The chain joins TRBV25-1 to TRBJ2-2, with a possible D match to TRBD1 (6 bases). Germline V gene lookup returns CDR1 MGHDK and CDR2 SYGVNS. The CDR3 has 15 amino acids. Trimming cost V 4 bases and J 6 bases, with 15 bases left between them. The DNA of the CDR3 is TGTGCCAGCAGTGGGACCGGGACAAACTCCGGGGAGCTGTTTTTT. This translates into CASSGTGTNSGELFF.

The gene calls are TRBV25-1 and TRBJ2-1; TRBD2 matches 9 bases. Germline assignment: CDR1 MGHDK and CDR2 SYGVNS. This CDR3 contains 16 residues. V lost 1 base, J lost 7 bases, and 8 bases stayed unmatched. In nucleotides, the CDR3 is TGTGCCAGCAGTGAATTGTCTAGCGGGGAGAGGAATGAGCAGTTCTTC. This gives the protein CASSELSSGERNEQFF.

The chain employs TRBV18 and TRBJ2-5; D might be TRBD1 (6 bases). The V end was cut by 0 bases, the J end by 2 bases, with 10 bases between. The CDR3 totals 15 residues. Germline V lookup: CDR1 KGHSH, CDR2 LQKENI. CDR3 DNA sequence: TGTGCCAGCTCACCACCGACAGGACGGCAAGAGACCCAGTACTTC. Translation gives CASSPPTGRQETQYF.

J is TRBJ2-7 and V is TRBV11-1; no firm D call. With 4 bases removed from V and 5 bases from J, the gap between germline ends came to 9 bases. This CDR3 is built from 12 residues. CDR1 and CDR2 from the germline V gene are SGHAT and FQDESV (reference sequence). CDR3 coding DNA: TGTGCCAGCAGCTCCGCTATTAACGAGCAGTACTTC. It encodes CASSSAINEQYF.

The V call is TRBV28, the J call TRBJ2-7; D call uncertain. Trimming left V 5 bases short and J 2 bases short, with 13 bases between. Germline lookup yields CDR1 MDHEN and CDR2 SYDVKM. This CDR3 comprises 14 residues. CDR3 in amino acids: CASSPPVEAYEQYF. The CDR3 DNA reads TGTGCCAGCAGTCCCCCAGTTGAAGCCTACGAGCAGTACTTC.

The rearrangement links TRBV19 to TRBJ1-3; D is undetermined. V lost 1 base to trimming and J lost 0 bases, with 10 bases between them. The CDR3 is 16 amino acids. Looked up from germline, CDR1 is LNHDA and CDR2 is SQIVND (reference sequence). The CDR3 nucleotides are TGTGCCAGTAGTATAGTAGCAGCATTCTCTGGAAACACCATATATTTT. It specifies CASSIVAAFSGNTIYF.

A few counts support this clone. This chain links TRBV14 with TRBJ2-7, with 11 bases matching TRBD1. V shed 3 bases, J shed 2 bases, and the junction held 0 bases outside the gene matches. The CDR3 loop spans 14 amino acids. CDR1 is SGHDN and CDR2 is FVKESK in the germline V gene. The CDR3: CASSQGQGAYEQYF. The CDR3 DNA is TGTGCCAGCAGCCAGGGACAGGGGGCCTACGAGCAGTACTTC.

V and J are TRBV7-2 and TRBJ1-3; D is possibly TRBD1 (5 bases). The CDR3 totals 16 residues. Germline V lookup: CDR1 SGHTA, CDR2 FQGNSA. V lost 1 base to trimming and J lost 6 bases, with 16 bases between them. The CDR3 nucleotides read TGTGCCAGCAGCTTAGTATCTGGGCAGGGCCCAAACACCATATATTTT. Protein: CASSLVSGQGPNTIYF.

The chain links TRBV5-6 to TRBJ2-3, with 9 nucleotides matching TRBD2. This CDR3 contains 17 residues. Germline trimming cut 3 bases from V and 1 base from J; bases unmatched to any gene: 9. Per germline, CDR1 SGHDT and CDR2 YYEEEE. CDR3 in amino acids: CASSSRRTSVRTDTQYF. As DNA, the CDR3 is TGTGCCAGCAGCTCGCGACGGACTAGCGTTCGCACAGATACGCAGTATTTT. Drawing the rest from reference TRBV5-6 and TRBJ2-3, the complete variable domain is DAGVTQSPTHLIKTRGQQVTLRCSPKSGHDTVSWYQQALGQGPQFIFQYYEEEERQRGNFPDRFSGHQFPNYSSELNVNALLLGDSALYLCASSSRRTSVRTDTQYFGPGTRLTVL.

The genes are TRBV19 and TRBJ1-6; 7 positions match TRBD1. Germline assignment: CDR1 LNHDA and CDR2 SQIVND (reference sequence). After removal of 5 bases from V and 6 bases from J, the junction contained 10 bases not matched to a gene. The CDR3 spans 16 residues. CDR3 DNA sequence: TGTGCCAGTAGTCTCCGACCGGGACAGTCTAATTCACCCCTCCACTTT. It yields the protein CASSLRPGQSNSPLHF.

The chain joins TRBV4-1 to TRBJ2-7; TRBD1 is a possible D gene (5 bases). The germline gives CDR1 MGHRA, CDR2 YSYEKL. Trimming pared 0 bases from V and 2 bases from J, leaving 11 bases between. The CDR3 consists of 15 residues. The CDR3: CASSQDRDRTYEQYF. For the CDR3, the DNA is TGCGCCAGCAGCCAAGATCGTGACAGAACCTACGAGCAGTACTTC.